This T cell receptor beta chain was sequenced for a study of tumor and adjacent non-tumor tissue in lung cancer. A modified ARM-PCR protocol with three rounds of nested PCR amplified TCRbeta. In TCRdb, the multiplex PCR reads were re-called with MiXCR into one record per CDR3 protein. The table records 65,000 to 75,000 distinct CDR3 sequences, 76% of them present only once. Germline CDR1 MGHRA, CDR2 YSYEKL. This CDR3 spans 14 amino acids. As regards this clonotype: Relative to the germline gene, one junction end is altered; a read error may explain this.

No cell sorting was done before RNA was extracted from the tissue. This non-tumor lung sample came from over 3 cm beyond the tumor edge. J is TRBJ2-1 and V is TRBV4-1, with D unclear. Sequenced material: distant non-tumor lung tissue. The sequence was obtained from a man in his 60s with non-small cell lung cancer. The CDR3 sequence: CASSQERNYKEQLF. The DNA for the CDR3 is TGCGCCAGCAGCCAAGAACGCAATTACAAAGAGCAGTTATTC.